The next 10 T cell receptor beta chains were all read from a single sample in a study of blood T cells in healthy people across ages. Together with a sample-barcoded 5' primer, a J-beta primer mix was included in a second PCR lasting about 6 to 11 cycles. TCRdb independently ran MiXCR on the 5' RACE reads; one entry per CDR3 protein. The sample shows 1.5 million to 2 million distinct CDR3 sequences, roughly 32% of them seen only once. Sequencing used blood. Every receptor here comes from a woman in her 30s in good health.

The table lists this clonotype with a few counts. The CDR3 spells CASSVGQGNDYEQYF. CDR3 nucleotide sequence: TGTGCCAGCAGCGTAGGACAGGGAAACGACTACGAGCAGTACTTC. V usage is TRBV9 and J usage is TRBJ2-7, with 7 bases lining up with TRBD1. The germline V gene encodes CDR1 SGDLS and CDR2 YYNGEE. The trim removed 0 bases at V and 3 bases at J, leaving 6 bases unmatched. This CDR3 has 15 residues.

The chain is built from TRBV3-1 and TRBJ1-2; D unresolved. Trimming took 4 bases from V and 2 from J, leaving 11 bases between them. The germline gives CDR1 LGHDT, CDR2 YNNKEL (reference sequence). This CDR3 has 14 residues. The CDR3 DNA reads as TGTGCCAGCAGCCGCGGAGCACAAAACTATGGCTACACCTTC. Protein sequence: CASSRGAQNYGYTF.

This sequence joins TRBV9 and TRBJ1-2, with TRBD1 matching 8 bases. The CDR3 contains 14 residues. Trimming removed 4 bases from V and 7 bases from J; junction bases left unmatched: 9. The V gene's germline CDR1 is SGDLS and CDR2 YYNGEE. The CDR3 DNA follows: TGTGCCAGCAGCATCGGACAGGGAACAGGTGGCTACACCTTC. It encodes CASSIGQGTGGYTF.

The chain carries TRBV7-2 and TRBJ1-6; 7 bases agree with TRBD1. Germline V gene sequence: CDR1 SGHTA, CDR2 FQGNSA. After removal of 5 bases from V and 6 bases from J, the junction contained 4 bases not matched to a gene. The CDR3 totals 14 residues. The DNA of the CDR3 is TGTGCCAGCAGCCTACAGGGGATTAATTCACCCCTCCACTTT. Its protein is CASSLQGINSPLHF.

This clonotype showed up many times. J is TRBJ2-3 and V is TRBV29-1, with TRBD1 as a possible D gene (6 bases). Germline V lookup: CDR1 SQVTM, CDR2 ANQGSEA. V was trimmed by 8 bases and J by 1 base, leaving 16 bases between them. This CDR3 is 14 amino acids long. The CDR3 sequence is CSSSSRQGTDTQYF. CDR3 bases: TGCAGCTCATCAAGTAGACAGGGCACAGATACGCAGTATTTT.

In its sample, this clonotype was seen a few times. The V and J genes are TRBV11-2 and TRBJ2-3; 10 nucleotides align to TRBD2. Losses at the gene ends were 0 bases for V and 3 bases for J; bases not matched to a gene: 0. Germline-derived CDR1 and CDR2 are SGHAT and FQNNGV. The CDR3 length is 15 residues. CDR3 coding DNA: TGTGCCAGCAGCTTAGAGACTAGCGGGACAGATACGCAGTATTTT. Amino acids: CASSLETSGTDTQYF.

Written as DNA, the CDR3 is TGTGCCAGCCGCTCGGGTAGTAGAGGCACTGAAGCTTTCTTT. Translating gives CASRSGSRGTEAFF. This chain uses TRBV19 with TRBJ1-1; no clear D gene. Trimming removed 9 bases at V and 4 bases at J, with 18 bases between. The CDR3 sequence is 14 residues long. The germline V gene has CDR1 LNHDA and CDR2 SQIVND (reference sequence).

This clonotype has just a few counts. The chain is built from TRBV10-3 and TRBJ2-1; 11 nucleotides align to TRBD2. The CDR3 has 14 amino acids. Germline loops: CDR1 ENHRY, CDR2 SYGVKD. With V trimmed by 8 bases and J by 9 bases, 9 bases remained unmatched. The DNA of the CDR3 is TGTGCCATCGATAATAGCGGGAGGGTTGGTGAGCAGTTCTTC. Protein: CAIDNSGRVGEQFF.

A note on this clonotype: A much larger clone lies one base from this, so it may be a read error. The missing conserved phenylalanine or tryptophan at the end of this CDR3 makes a read error likely. The V gene is TRBV7-9, the J gene TRBJ2-5; D call uncertain. This CDR3 is built from 15 residues. Germline V gene sequence: CDR1 SEHNR, CDR2 FQNEAQ (reference sequence). Trimming left V 1 base short and J 2 bases short, with 11 bases between. CDR3 in DNA: TGTGCCAGCAGCTTAGTTCTACAGAGTCAAGAGACCCAGTACGTC. Encoded protein: CASSLVLQSQETQYV.

This clonotype was observed a few times. The V gene is TRBV27, the J gene TRBJ2-2; D remains unclear. The CDR3 has 13 residues. Trimming removed 6 bases at V and 6 bases at J, with 11 bases between. The germline gives CDR1 MNHEY, CDR2 SMNVEV (reference sequence). CDR3 sequence reads: CASRQTKAGELFF. The CDR3 DNA sequence: TGTGCCAGCAGACAGACGAAGGCCGGGGAGCTGTTTTTT.